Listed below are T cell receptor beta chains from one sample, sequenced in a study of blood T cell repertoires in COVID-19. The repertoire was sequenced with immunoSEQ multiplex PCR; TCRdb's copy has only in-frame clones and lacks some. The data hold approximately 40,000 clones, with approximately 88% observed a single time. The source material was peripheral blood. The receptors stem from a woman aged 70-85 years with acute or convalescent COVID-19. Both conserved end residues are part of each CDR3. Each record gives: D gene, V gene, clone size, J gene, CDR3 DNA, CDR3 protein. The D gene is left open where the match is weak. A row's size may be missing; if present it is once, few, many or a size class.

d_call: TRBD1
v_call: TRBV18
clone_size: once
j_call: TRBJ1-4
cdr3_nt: TGTGCCAGCTCGCGAATCCCAGGGGGCTTTGAAAAACTGTTTTTT
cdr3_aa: CASSRIPGGFEKLFF

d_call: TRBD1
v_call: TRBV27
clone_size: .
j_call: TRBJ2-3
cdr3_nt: TGTGCCAGCAGTTCATGGGGACAGGGGTATTTGACAGATACGCAGTATTTT
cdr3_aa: CASSSWGQGYLTDTQYF

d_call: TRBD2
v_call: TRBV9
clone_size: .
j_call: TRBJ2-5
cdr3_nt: TGTGCCAGCAGCGCCGGCTGGGGGGGTCAAGAGACCCAGTACTTC
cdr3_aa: CASSAGWGGQETQYF

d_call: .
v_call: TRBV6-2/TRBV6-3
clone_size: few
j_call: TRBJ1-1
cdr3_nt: TGTGCCAGCAGTTACGGGCGGGCTGAAGCTTTCTTT
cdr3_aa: CASSYGRAEAFF

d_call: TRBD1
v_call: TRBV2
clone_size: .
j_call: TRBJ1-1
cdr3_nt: TGTGCCAGCAGTGGACAGGGACAAATGAACACTGAAGCTTTCTTT
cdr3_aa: CASSGQGQMNTEAFF

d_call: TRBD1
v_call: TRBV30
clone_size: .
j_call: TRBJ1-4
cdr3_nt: TGTGCCTGGAGTGTAGGGGGCGAAAAACTGTTTTTT
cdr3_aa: CAWSVGGEKLFF

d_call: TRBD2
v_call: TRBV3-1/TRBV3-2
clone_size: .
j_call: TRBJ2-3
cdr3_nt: TGTGCCAGCAGCTACAGACTAGCGGGAGGGCCAGATACGCAGTATTTT
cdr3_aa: CASSYRLAGGPDTQYF

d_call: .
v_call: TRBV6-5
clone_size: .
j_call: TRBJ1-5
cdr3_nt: TGTGCCAGCAGTTACAGTCAGGTCAATCAGCCCCAGCATTTT
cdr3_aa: CASSYSQVNQPQHF

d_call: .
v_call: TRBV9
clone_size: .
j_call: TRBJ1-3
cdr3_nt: TGTGCCAGCAGCGTGGGGGGGCCTAATGGTAACACCATATATTTT
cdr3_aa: CASSVGGPNGNTIYF

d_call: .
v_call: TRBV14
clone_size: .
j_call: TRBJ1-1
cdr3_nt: TGTGCCAGCAGCCAGGGTGGGTCGGGGACTGAAGCTTTCTTT
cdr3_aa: CASSQGGSGTEAFF

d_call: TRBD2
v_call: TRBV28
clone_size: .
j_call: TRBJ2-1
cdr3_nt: TGTGCCAGCAGTTTAGCGCGGGAGGAGTTCTTC
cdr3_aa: CASSLAREEFF

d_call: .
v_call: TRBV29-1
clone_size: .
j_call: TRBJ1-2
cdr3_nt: TGCAGCTCTTTACCCCTAGGAGGGGATATCTATGGCTACACCTTC
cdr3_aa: CSSLPLGGDIYGYTF

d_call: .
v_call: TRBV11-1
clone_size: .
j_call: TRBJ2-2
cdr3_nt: TGTGCCAGCAACGGTCGCACAGTTACCGGGGAGCTGTTTTTT
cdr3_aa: CASNGRTVTGELFF

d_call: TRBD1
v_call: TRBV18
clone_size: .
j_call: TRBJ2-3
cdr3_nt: TGTGCCAGCTCACCTCCGGGACAGATTACAGATACGCAGTATTTT
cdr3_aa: CASSPPGQITDTQYF

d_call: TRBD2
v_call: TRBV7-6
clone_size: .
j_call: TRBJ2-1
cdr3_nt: TGTGCCAGCAGCACCTCAGCGGGACTCTCCTACAATGAGCAGTTCTTC
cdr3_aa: CASSTSAGLSYNEQFF

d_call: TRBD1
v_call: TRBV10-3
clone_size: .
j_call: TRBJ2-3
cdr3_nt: TGTGCCATCAGCAGACAGGGCGGCACAGATACGCAGTATTTT
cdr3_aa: CAISRQGGTDTQYF

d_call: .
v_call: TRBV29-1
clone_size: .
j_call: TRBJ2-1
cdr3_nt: TGCAGCGTTTTCCGTGGGCTAGCGTCGGATGAGCAGTTCTTC
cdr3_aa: CSVFRGLASDEQFF

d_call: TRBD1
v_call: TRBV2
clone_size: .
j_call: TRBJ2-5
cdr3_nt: TGTGCCACCGCGACAGGGGGCCTGAGGGAGACCCAGTACTTC
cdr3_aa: CATATGGLRETQYF

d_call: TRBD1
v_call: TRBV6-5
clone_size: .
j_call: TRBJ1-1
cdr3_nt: TGTGCCAGCAGCGGACAGGGGATCAGCACTGAAGCTTTCTTT
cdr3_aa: CASSGQGISTEAFF

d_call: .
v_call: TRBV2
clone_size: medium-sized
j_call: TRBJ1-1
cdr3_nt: TGTGCCAGCAGTGAAAAGAGGGTACAAAAGGAAGCTTTCTTT
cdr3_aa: CASSEKRVQKEAFF

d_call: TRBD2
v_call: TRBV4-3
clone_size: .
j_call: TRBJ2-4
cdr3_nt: TGCGCCAGCAGCCAAGCGGCGGGAGGATCTAACATTCAGTACTTC
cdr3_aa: CASSQAAGGSNIQYF

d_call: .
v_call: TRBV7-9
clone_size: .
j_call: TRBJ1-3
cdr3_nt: TGTGCCAGCGGCGAGTCAGGGGCTGGAAACACCATATATTTT
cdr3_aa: CASGESGAGNTIYF

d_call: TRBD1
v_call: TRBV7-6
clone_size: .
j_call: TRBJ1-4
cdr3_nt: TGTGCCAGCAGCTTAGTAGGGGGCCCGTCTGAAAAACTGTTTTTT
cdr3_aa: CASSLVGGPSEKLFF

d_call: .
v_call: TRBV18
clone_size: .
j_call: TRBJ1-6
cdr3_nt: TGTGCCAGCTCACCAAGTGGAGGTACCAATTCACCCCTCCACTTT
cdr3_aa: CASSPSGGTNSPLHF

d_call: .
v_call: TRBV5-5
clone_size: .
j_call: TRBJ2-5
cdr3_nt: TGTGCCAGCAGCTTCCTTGGGGAGGATACGGAGACCCAGTACTTC
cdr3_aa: CASSFLGEDTETQYF

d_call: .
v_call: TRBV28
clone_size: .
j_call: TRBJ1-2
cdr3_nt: TGTGCCAGCAGGCGTGGAGGATCAAACTATGGCTACACCTTC
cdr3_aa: CASRRGGSNYGYTF

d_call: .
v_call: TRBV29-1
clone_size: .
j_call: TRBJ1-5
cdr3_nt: TGCAGCGTTGGGGGGGGCGGGCAGCCCCAGCATTTT
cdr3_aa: CSVGGGGQPQHF

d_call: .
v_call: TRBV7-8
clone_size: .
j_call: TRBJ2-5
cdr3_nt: TGTGCCAGCAGCCAGGGGTGGGAGACCCAGTACTTC
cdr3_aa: CASSQGWETQYF

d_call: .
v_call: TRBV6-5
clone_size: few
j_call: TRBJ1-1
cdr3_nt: TGTGCCAGCACAACAGGGTTATCTGAAGCTTTCTTT
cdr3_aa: CASTTGLSEAFF

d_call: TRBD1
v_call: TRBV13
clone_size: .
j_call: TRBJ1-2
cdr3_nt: TGTGCCAGCAGCCAAGGGACAGGGGGTGGCTATGGCTACACCTTC
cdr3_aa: CASSQGTGGGYGYTF

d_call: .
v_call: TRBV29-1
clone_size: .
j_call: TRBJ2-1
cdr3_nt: TGCAGCGGAACAGGGCTCCCCTCCAATGAGCAGTTCTTC
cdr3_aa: CSGTGLPSNEQFF

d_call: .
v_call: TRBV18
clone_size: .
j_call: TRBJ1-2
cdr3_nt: TGTGCCAGCTCACTGGGTCGAGAGCGAGGCTACACCTTC
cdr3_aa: CASSLGRERGYTF

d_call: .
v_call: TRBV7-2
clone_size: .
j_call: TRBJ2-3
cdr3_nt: TGTGCCAGCAGCTTTCAGGGGTTAACAGATACGCAGTATTTT
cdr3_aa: CASSFQGLTDTQYF

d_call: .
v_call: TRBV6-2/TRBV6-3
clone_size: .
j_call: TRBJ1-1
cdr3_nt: TGTGCCAGCAGCCTAACACAGGGACGGGCTTTCTTT
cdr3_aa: CASSLTQGRAFF

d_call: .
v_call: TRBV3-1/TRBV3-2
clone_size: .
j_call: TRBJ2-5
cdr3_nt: TGTGCCAGCAGCTCGGGACTTTCTCAAGAGACCCAGTACTTC
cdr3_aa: CASSSGLSQETQYF

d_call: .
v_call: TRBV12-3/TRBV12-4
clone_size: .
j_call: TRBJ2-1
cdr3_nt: TGTGCCAGCGTCCGAGCGGTCTACAATGAGCAGTTCTTC
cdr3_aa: CASVRAVYNEQFF